This TCR beta chain is from a study of CD8+CD57+ T cells in acquired aplastic anemia. About this clonotype itself: The target antigen is unknown.

Both TCR beta VDJ combination and CDR3 sequence profiling were carried out. Genomic DNA was the template for this profiling. TCRdb reanalysed the reads using MiXCR and keeps one entry per CDR3 protein. The repertoire includes about 240,000 distinct CDR3 sequences, 47% of them detected once, and 7% to 9.5% sits in the top ten. By flow cytometry, patients selected for sequencing had shown an expansion of CD8+CD57+ cells. Patients uniformly had severe acquired aplastic anemia. Prior therapy had not been administered to any patient at the time of blood sampling. General study findings and limits: Patients and controls turned out to have roughly 30 CD8+ CDR3 sequences in common. Between patients and controls, CD8+ Simpson's diversity did not vary significantly.

Sequencing was done on a sample of sorted CD4+, CD8+, or CD8+CD57+ T cells (not recorded which) from PBMCs. The clonotype was recovered from a human donor with aplastic anemia.

Written as DNA, the CDR3 is TGTGCCAGCAGCTTCTCCATCGGGACTAGCGGCTCCTACGAGCAGTACTTC. It is translated as CASSFSIGTSGSYEQYF. The J gene is TRBJ2-7, the V gene TRBV7-9; 11 bases agree with TRBD2. The CDR3 is 17 amino acids. V gave up 3 bases and J gave up 0 bases; unmatched junction bases: 7. CDR1 SEHNR and CDR2 FQNEAQ come from the germline V gene (reference sequence).